These T cell receptor beta chains were read from a single sample in a study of beta chain features in type 1 diabetes. Assay used: immunoSEQ multiplex PCR; TCRdb lists only in-frame clones, some missing. The sample shows 250,000 to 300,000 clones, 24% of them seen only once. Specimen: naive CD4+ T cells from blood. These receptor sequences come from a young woman with type 1 diabetes. Both conserved end residues are part of each CDR3. D genes are given only for firm matches. Size tells how often a clone was seen (once, few, many) or the class of an expanded clone, and some rows leave it out.

d_call j_call clone_size v_call cdr3_nt cdr3_aa
NA TRBJ2-7 few TRBV6-1 TGTGCCAGCAGGGACATTCAGTACGAGCAGTACTTC CASRDIQYEQYF
NA TRBJ1-1 NA TRBV4-1 TGCGCCAGCAGCCAAGTGATGGCCCCGAACGCTGAAGCTTTCTTT CASSQVMAPNAEAFF
TRBD2 TRBJ2-5 NA TRBV4-1 TGCGCCAGCAGCCAAGCGGGGGGTACGGAGACCCAGTACTTC CASSQAGGTETQYF
NA TRBJ1-5 NA TRBV30 TGTGCCTGGAGTGTACTAGGACGGGGGCCCCAGCATTTT CAWSVLGRGPQHF
NA TRBJ2-7 NA TRBV5-1 TGCGCCAGCAGCTTGAACAGTGCCTACGAGCAGTACTTC CASSLNSAYEQYF
NA TRBJ2-2 NA TRBV4-2 TGTGCCAGCAGCCAAGATCTACGAACAGAGAACACCGGGGAGCTGTTTTTT CASSQDLRTENTGELFF
TRBD1 TRBJ2-2 NA TRBV5-1 TGCGCCAGCAGCCCGGACAGGACCACCGGGGAGCTGTTTTTT CASSPDRTTGELFF
TRBD1 TRBJ2-2 NA TRBV7-7 TGTGCTAGCAGCTTAGGGACAGGGGACACCGGGGAGCTGTTTTTT CASSLGTGDTGELFF
NA TRBJ1-2 NA TRBV25-1 TGTGCCAGCAGTGAATATAGGGGGAAGGGCTACACCTTC CASSEYRGKGYTF
NA TRBJ2-7 NA TRBV14 TGTGCCAGCAGCCAAACAAAATACGAGCAGTACTTC CASSQTKYEQYF
TRBD2 TRBJ2-3 few TRBV5-4 TGTGCCAGCAGCTCTAGGACTAGCGGGTTTTCAGATACGCAGTATTTT CASSSRTSGFSDTQYF
NA TRBJ2-2 few TRBV7-3 TGTGCCAGCAGCTTAGTAGGAGAAAGCGGCGGGGAGCTGTTTTTT CASSLVGESGGELFF
TRBD1 TRBJ2-7 few TRBV29-1 TGCAGCGGTTGGACAGGGAGTGACCCCTACGAGCAGTACTTC CSGWTGSDPYEQYF
NA TRBJ1-2 few TRBV25-1 TGTGCCAGCAGCCTTGACATGTCGGATGGCTACACCTTC CASSLDMSDGYTF
NA TRBJ2-5 NA TRBV6-1 TGTGCCAGCACTGATCGGGAGACCCAGTACTTC CASTDRETQYF
NA TRBJ2-7 NA TRBV30 TGTGCCTGGACAGGGCTGGGGTACGAGCAGTACTTC CAWTGLGYEQYF
NA TRBJ2-1 few TRBV27 TGTGCCAGCAGTTTTGGGAGGTTGGGTGAGCAGTTCTTC CASSFGRLGEQFF
TRBD1 TRBJ1-5 NA TRBV19 TGTGCCAGTAGTATCGACAGGGATCAGCCCCAGCATTTT CASSIDRDQPQHF
TRBD1 TRBJ2-6 NA TRBV5-1 TGCGCCAGCAGCTTCTGGACAGGCTCTGGGGCCAACGTCCTGACTTTC CASSFWTGSGANVLTF
NA TRBJ2-7 few TRBV7-2 TGTGCCAGCAGCTTAGGTAGCGCGGGGAGCTCCTACGAGCAGTACTTC CASSLGSAGSSYEQYF
TRBD1 TRBJ1-2 once TRBV2 TGTGCCAGCAGTGAAGCGCTTCCCCGGGACAGCTATGGCTACACCTTC CASSEALPRDSYGYTF
TRBD1 TRBJ1-2 NA TRBV9 TGTGCCAGCAGCGGGGACAGGGCCAAGGGTAACTATGGCTACACCTTC CASSGDRAKGNYGYTF
NA TRBJ2-5 NA TRBV18 TGTGCCAGCTCACCACCGAGTGAGACCCAGTACTTC CASSPPSETQYF
NA TRBJ1-5 once TRBV28 TGTGCCAGCAGTTACAGGGTCAATCAGCCCCAGCATTTT CASSYRVNQPQHF
TRBD2 TRBJ2-7 NA TRBV6-6 TGTGCCAGCAGGGGGGAGCGGGAGGCCTACGAGCAGTACTTC CASRGEREAYEQYF
NA TRBJ2-6 NA TRBV30 TGTGCCTGGACCAGGGGCTCTGGGGCCAACGTCCTGACTTTC CAWTRGSGANVLTF
TRBD2 TRBJ2-7 NA TRBV19 TGTGCCAGTAGTATTCTAGCGGGAGGCCCCGCCGAGCAGTACTTC CASSILAGGPAEQYF
NA TRBJ1-2 NA TRBV2 TGTGCCAGCAGAAGGCGGGGGGACTATGGCTACACCTTC CASRRRGDYGYTF
NA TRBJ1-2 NA TRBV20-1 TGCAGTGCTACGACAGATTATGGCTACACCTTC CSATTDYGYTF
TRBD2 TRBJ2-1 NA TRBV9 TGTGCCAGCAGCTCGAGACTAGCCGGTGAGCAGTTCTTC CASSSRLAGEQFF
TRBD1 TRBJ1-4 NA TRBV25-1 TGTGCCAGCAGTGACCCGGGACAGGGACCCGAAAAACTGTTTTTT CASSDPGQGPEKLFF
NA TRBJ2-2 few TRBV4-2 TGTGCCAGCAGCCAAGATCATGGCTTAGACACTCCCGGGGAGCTGTTTTTT CASSQDHGLDTPGELFF
TRBD2 TRBJ2-1 NA TRBV9 TGTGCCAGCAGCGCACTAGCGTATTACAATGAGCAGTTCTTC CASSALAYYNEQFF
NA TRBJ2-1 NA TRBV9 TGTGCCAGCAGCGTAGAAGGGGGTGTGGATGAGCAGTTCTTC CASSVEGGVDEQFF
TRBD2 TRBJ2-5 NA TRBV29-1 TGCAGCGTTGCATTGCCAGCGGGAGACTTAGAGACCCAGTACTTC CSVALPAGDLETQYF
NA TRBJ2-7 NA TRBV7-8 TGTGCCAGCAGCTTAGCGGCAGGTTTCTACGAGCAGTACTTC CASSLAAGFYEQYF
TRBD1 TRBJ1-1 NA TRBV7-9 TGTGCCAGCAGCTTGGGACAGGGAGAAGCTTTCTTT CASSLGQGEAFF
NA TRBJ1-3 NA TRBV6-5 TGTGCCAGCGGCATGAACGGGGGAAACACCATATATTTT CASGMNGGNTIYF
TRBD1 TRBJ2-5 NA TRBV11-2 TGTGCCAGCAGCAGGGGGCAAGGACAAGAGACCCAGTACTTC CASSRGQGQETQYF
NA TRBJ2-1 NA TRBV15 TGTGCCACCAGCAGAGTAGCTTCCAGGGTCTACAATGAGCAGTTCTTC CATSRVASRVYNEQFF
NA TRBJ2-7 NA TRBV9 TGTGCCAGCAGCGTAGACGGCAGGGTATACGAGCAGTACTTC CASSVDGRVYEQYF
TRBD2 TRBJ2-2 few TRBV6-1 TGTGCCAGCACCGTGACTAGCGGAGACACCGGGGAGCTGTTTTTT CASTVTSGDTGELFF
TRBD1 TRBJ2-7 few TRBV19 TGTGCCAGTAGTGCCTCGTACAGGGGCACCTACGAGCAGTACTTC CASSASYRGTYEQYF
NA TRBJ1-1 NA TRBV29-1 TGCAGCGGGACCGGACAGCAGAACACTGAAGCTTTCTTT CSGTGQQNTEAFF
TRBD2 TRBJ2-3 NA TRBV6-4 TGTGCCAGCAGTGACTCGTCAGCCGGGAGGGATACGCAGTATTTT CASSDSSAGRDTQYF
NA TRBJ1-2 few TRBV29-1 TGCAGCGTTGAACGTTCCCTTAACTATGGCTACACCTTC CSVERSLNYGYTF
NA TRBJ2-6 NA TRBV15 TGTGCCACCAGCAAGGTAAAGACCCAGGGATCTGGGGCCAACGTCCTGACTTTC CATSKVKTQGSGANVLTF
TRBD1 TRBJ2-1 NA TRBV19 TGTGCCAGTACCACCAAAGACGCGGCTCAGGGGGCCTACAATGAGCAGTTCTTC CASTTKDAAQGAYNEQFF
NA TRBJ2-7 once TRBV7-9 TGTGCCAGCAGCCAGGGTGCAGGTCACTACGAGCAGTACTTC CASSQGAGHYEQYF
NA TRBJ2-7 few TRBV19 TGTGCCAGTAGTGCAGTCGACAGCTCCTACGAGCAGTACTTC CASSAVDSSYEQYF
TRBD1 TRBJ1-5 few TRBV4-2 TGTGCCAGCAGCCAAGGGGTATTAGGGACAGGGATTAGCAATCAGCCCCAGCATTTT CASSQGVLGTGISNQPQHF